The rows below give T cell receptor beta chains drawn from one sample of a study of Graves' ophthalmopathy and Graves' hyperthyroidism. Using its own MiXCR run on the multiplex PCR reads, TCRdb lists one record per CDR3 protein. The top ten clones hold under 7% of a sample with 150,000 to 200,000 distinct CDR3 sequences, approximately 38% of them seen once. The sample taken for sequencing was peripheral blood. The receptors originated from a woman between 40 and 50 years old with Graves' ophthalmopathy. Both conserved end residues are part of each CDR3. The D gene is left open where the match is weak. Not every row has a clone size; where given, it reads once, few, many or a size class.

v_gene: TRBV28; len: 16; abundance: .; d_gene: TRBD1; j_gene: TRBJ2-7; CDR3aa: CASSLLGTGDSYEQYF; CDR3nt: TGTGCCAGCAGTTTATTGGGAACAGGGGACTCCTACGAGCAGTACTTC
v_gene: TRBV28; len: 16; abundance: .; d_gene: .; j_gene: TRBJ2-2; CDR3aa: CASSHSDAGVGGELFF; CDR3nt: TGTGCCAGCAGTCACAGTGACGCAGGGGTTGGCGGGGAGCTGTTTTTT
v_gene: TRBV10-3; len: 13; abundance: .; d_gene: .; j_gene: TRBJ2-7; CDR3aa: CAISASLSYEQYF; CDR3nt: TGTGCCATCAGTGCTTCGCTCTCCTACGAGCAGTACTTC
v_gene: TRBV6-1; len: 18; abundance: .; d_gene: TRBD2; j_gene: TRBJ2-4; CDR3aa: CASTLHPASGIAKNIQYF; CDR3nt: TGTGCCAGCACCCTCCACCCTGCTAGCGGGATAGCCAAAAACATTCAGTACTTC
v_gene: TRBV28; len: 17; abundance: many; d_gene: TRBD1; j_gene: TRBJ1-2; CDR3aa: CASSFLTARQGANGYTF; CDR3nt: TGTGCCAGCAGTTTTCTTACCGCAAGACAGGGGGCGAATGGCTACACCTTC
v_gene: TRBV30; len: 13; abundance: many; d_gene: TRBD2; j_gene: TRBJ2-5; CDR3aa: CACSPSGRKTQYF; CDR3nt: TGTGCCTGTTCTCCTAGCGGGAGAAAGACCCAGTACTTC
v_gene: TRBV18; len: 14; abundance: many; d_gene: .; j_gene: TRBJ2-2; CDR3aa: CASSQRTDTGELFF; CDR3nt: TGTGCCAGCTCACAGCGGACAGACACCGGGGAGCTGTTTTTT
v_gene: TRBV6-2/TRBV6-3; len: 15; abundance: .; d_gene: .; j_gene: TRBJ1-1; CDR3aa: CASRHSKRTVTEAFF; CDR3nt: TGTGCCAGCAGGCACTCAAAACGAACGGTAACTGAAGCTTTCTTT
v_gene: TRBV6-2/TRBV6-3; len: 18; abundance: .; d_gene: TRBD2; j_gene: TRBJ2-7; CDR3aa: CASTRPGLAGRSSYEQYF; CDR3nt: TGTGCCAGCACTCGTCCGGGACTAGCGGGGAGAAGCTCCTACGAGCAGTACTTC
v_gene: TRBV3-1; len: 17; abundance: many; d_gene: .; j_gene: TRBJ1-1; CDR3aa: CASSQEPGIGKNTEAFF; CDR3nt: TGTGCCAGCAGCCAAGAACCCGGGATCGGTAAGAACACTGAAGCTTTCTTT
v_gene: TRBV4-3; len: 15; abundance: .; d_gene: TRBD1; j_gene: TRBJ2-7; CDR3aa: CASSPNDRGPYEQYF; CDR3nt: TGCGCCAGCAGCCCAAATGACAGGGGTCCCTACGAGCAGTACTTC
v_gene: TRBV11-2; len: 14; abundance: .; d_gene: TRBD2; j_gene: TRBJ2-7; CDR3aa: CASSLAGTTYEQYF; CDR3nt: TGTGCCAGCAGCTTAGCGGGGACTACCTACGAGCAGTACTTC
v_gene: TRBV19; len: 14; abundance: many; d_gene: .; j_gene: TRBJ1-5; CDR3aa: CASREGGGGQPQHF; CDR3nt: TGTGCCAGTAGGGAAGGGGGGGGCGGTCAGCCCCAGCATTTT
v_gene: TRBV24-1; len: 13; abundance: .; d_gene: TRBD1; j_gene: TRBJ1-1; CDR3aa: CATRQGLNTEAFF; CDR3nt: TGTGCCACGAGACAGGGATTGAACACTGAAGCTTTCTTT
v_gene: TRBV6-1; len: 14; abundance: .; d_gene: .; j_gene: TRBJ1-1; CDR3aa: CASSELGAATEAFF; CDR3nt: TGTGCCAGCAGTGAACTGGGGGCAGCAACTGAAGCTTTCTTT
v_gene: TRBV11-2; len: 15; abundance: .; d_gene: .; j_gene: TRBJ2-7; CDR3aa: CASSLGTALSYEQYF; CDR3nt: TGTGCCAGCAGCTTAGGGACAGCGCTCTCCTACGAGCAGTACTTC
v_gene: TRBV4-2; len: 17; abundance: many; d_gene: TRBD2; j_gene: TRBJ2-2; CDR3aa: CASSPTTSGSASGELFF; CDR3nt: TGTGCCAGCAGCCCGACCACTAGCGGGAGTGCCTCCGGGGAGCTGTTTTTT
v_gene: TRBV18; len: 16; abundance: many; d_gene: .; j_gene: TRBJ1-1; CDR3aa: CASSPTGTTPNTEAFF; CDR3nt: TGTGCCAGCTCACCAACTGGGACTACACCCAACACTGAAGCTTTCTTT